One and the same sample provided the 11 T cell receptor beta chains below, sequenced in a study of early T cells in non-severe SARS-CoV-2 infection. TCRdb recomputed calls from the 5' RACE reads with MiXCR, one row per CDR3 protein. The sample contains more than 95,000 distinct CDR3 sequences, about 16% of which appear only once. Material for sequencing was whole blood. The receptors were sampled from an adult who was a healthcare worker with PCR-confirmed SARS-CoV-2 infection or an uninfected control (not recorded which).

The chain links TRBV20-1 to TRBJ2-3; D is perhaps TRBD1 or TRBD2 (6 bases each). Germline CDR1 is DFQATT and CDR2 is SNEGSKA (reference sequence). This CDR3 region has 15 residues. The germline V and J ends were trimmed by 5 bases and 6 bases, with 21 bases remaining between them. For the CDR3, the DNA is TGCAGTGCTCCAACGGAGGGACATCCTCGGGATACGCAGTATTTT. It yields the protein CSAPTEGHPRDTQYF.

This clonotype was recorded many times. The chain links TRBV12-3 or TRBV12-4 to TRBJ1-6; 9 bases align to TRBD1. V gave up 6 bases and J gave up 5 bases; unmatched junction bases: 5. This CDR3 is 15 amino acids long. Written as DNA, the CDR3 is TGTGCCAGCAGGAGGACAGGGGCTAATAATTCACCCCTCCACTTT. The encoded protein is CASRRTGANNSPLHF.

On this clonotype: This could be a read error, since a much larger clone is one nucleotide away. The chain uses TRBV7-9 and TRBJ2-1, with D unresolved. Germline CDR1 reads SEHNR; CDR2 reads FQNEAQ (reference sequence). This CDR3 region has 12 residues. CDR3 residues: CASSLRVNELFF. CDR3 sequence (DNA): TGTGCCAGCAGCTTACGCGTCAATGAGCTGTTCTTC.

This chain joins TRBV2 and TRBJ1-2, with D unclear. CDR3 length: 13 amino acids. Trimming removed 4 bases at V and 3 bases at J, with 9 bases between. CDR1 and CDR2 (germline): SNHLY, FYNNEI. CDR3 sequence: CASSVVTDYGYTF. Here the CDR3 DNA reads TGTGCCAGCAGTGTGGTCACAGACTATGGCTACACCTTC.

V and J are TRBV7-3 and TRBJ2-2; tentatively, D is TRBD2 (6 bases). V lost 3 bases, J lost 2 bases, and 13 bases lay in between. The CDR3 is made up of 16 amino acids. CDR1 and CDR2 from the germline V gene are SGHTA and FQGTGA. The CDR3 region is CASSFAGGVNTGELFF. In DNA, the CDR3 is TGTGCCAGCAGCTTTGCGGGCGGGGTTAACACCGGGGAGCTGTTTTTT.

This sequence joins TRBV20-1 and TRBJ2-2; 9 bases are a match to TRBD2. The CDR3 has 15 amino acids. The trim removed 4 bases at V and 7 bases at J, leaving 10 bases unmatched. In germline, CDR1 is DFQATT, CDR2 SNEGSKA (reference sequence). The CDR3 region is CSAIVAGAQGGELFF. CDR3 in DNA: TGCAGTGCTATAGTAGCGGGGGCTCAGGGCGGGGAGCTGTTTTTT.

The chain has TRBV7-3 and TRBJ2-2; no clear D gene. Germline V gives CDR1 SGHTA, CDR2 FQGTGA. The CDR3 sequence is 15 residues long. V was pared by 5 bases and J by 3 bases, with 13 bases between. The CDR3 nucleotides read TGTGCCAGCAGCCTATCCGGACCCGACACCGGGGAGCTGTTTTTT. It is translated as CASSLSGPDTGELFF.

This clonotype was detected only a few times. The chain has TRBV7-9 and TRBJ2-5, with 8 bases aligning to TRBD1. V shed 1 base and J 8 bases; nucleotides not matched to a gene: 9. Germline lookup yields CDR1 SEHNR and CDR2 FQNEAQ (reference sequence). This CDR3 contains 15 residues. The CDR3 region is CASSLGQGQSGTQYF. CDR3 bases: TGTGCCAGCAGCTTAGGACAGGGGCAATCGGGAACCCAGTACTTC.

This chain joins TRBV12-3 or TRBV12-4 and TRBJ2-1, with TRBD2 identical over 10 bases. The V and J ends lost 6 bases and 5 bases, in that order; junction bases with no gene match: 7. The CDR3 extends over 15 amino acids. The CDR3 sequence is CASRDERGGDNEQFF. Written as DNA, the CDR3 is TGTGCCAGCAGAGATGAGCGGGGGGGCGACAATGAGCAGTTCTTC.

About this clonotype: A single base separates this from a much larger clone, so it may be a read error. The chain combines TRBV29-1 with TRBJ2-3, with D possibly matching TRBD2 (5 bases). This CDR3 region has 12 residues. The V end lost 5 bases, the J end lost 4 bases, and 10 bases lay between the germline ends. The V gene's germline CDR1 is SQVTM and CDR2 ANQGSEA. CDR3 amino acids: CSVRDSADTQYF. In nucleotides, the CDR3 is TGCAGCGTTCGTGATAGCGCAGATACGCAGTATTTT.

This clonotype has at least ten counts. The CDR3: CSASKVTEAFF. The CDR3 DNA reads as TGCAGTGCTAGTAAGGTTACTGAAGCTTTCTTT. The chain employs TRBV20-1 and TRBJ1-1; D not resolved. This CDR3 contains 11 residues. V dropped 3 bases and J dropped 5 bases, with 7 bases sitting between them. Per germline, CDR1 DFQATT and CDR2 SNEGSKA (reference sequence).